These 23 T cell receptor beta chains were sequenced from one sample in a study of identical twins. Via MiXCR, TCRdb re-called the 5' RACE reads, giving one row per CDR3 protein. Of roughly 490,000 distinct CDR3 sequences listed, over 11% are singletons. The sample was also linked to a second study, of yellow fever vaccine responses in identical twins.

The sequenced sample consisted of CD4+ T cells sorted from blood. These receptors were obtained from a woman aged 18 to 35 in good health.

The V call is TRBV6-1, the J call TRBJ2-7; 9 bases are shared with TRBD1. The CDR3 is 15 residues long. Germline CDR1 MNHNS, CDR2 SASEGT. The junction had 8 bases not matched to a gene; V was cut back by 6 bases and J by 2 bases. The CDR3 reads CASRAPGTGTYEQYF. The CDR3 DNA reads TGTGCCAGCAGGGCCCCCGGGACAGGGACCTACGAGCAGTACTTC.

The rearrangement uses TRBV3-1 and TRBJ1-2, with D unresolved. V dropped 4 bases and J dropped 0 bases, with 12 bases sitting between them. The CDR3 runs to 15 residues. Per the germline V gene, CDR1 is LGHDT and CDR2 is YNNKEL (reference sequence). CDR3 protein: CASSPPTTANYGYTF. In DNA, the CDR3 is TGTGCCAGCAGCCCTCCCACCACAGCTAACTATGGCTACACCTTC.

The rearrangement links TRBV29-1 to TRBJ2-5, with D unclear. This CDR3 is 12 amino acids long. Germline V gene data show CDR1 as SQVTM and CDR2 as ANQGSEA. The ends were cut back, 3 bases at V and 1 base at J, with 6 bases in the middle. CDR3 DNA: TGCAGCGTTGATCGCATCCAAGAGACCCAGTACTTC. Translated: CSVDRIQETQYF.

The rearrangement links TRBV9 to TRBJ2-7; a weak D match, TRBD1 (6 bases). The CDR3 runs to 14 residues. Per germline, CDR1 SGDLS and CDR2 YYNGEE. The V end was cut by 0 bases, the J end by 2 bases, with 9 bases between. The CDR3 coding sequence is TGTGCCAGCAGCGTAGGCAGGGGACCCTACGAGCAGTACTTC. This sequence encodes CASSVGRGPYEQYF.

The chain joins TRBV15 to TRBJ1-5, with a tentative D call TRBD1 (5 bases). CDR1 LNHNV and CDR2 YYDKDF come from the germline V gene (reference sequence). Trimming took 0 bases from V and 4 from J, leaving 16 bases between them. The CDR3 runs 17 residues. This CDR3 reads CATSRDRQGVENQPQHF. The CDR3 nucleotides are TGTGCCACCAGCAGAGATCGGCAAGGGGTTGAGAATCAGCCCCAGCATTTT. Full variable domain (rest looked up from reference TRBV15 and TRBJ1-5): DAMVIQNPRYQVTQFGKPVTLSCSQTLNHNVMYWYQQKSSQAPKLLFHYYDKDFNNEADTPDNFQSRRPNTSFCFLDIRSPGLGDTAMYLCATSRDRQGVENQPQHFGDGTRLSIL.

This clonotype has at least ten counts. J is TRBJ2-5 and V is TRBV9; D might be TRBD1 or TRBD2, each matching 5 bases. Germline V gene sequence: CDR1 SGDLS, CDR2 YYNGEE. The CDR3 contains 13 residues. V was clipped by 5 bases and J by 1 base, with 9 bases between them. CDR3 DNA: TGTGCCAGCAGTGGGACCGTCCAAGAGACCCAGTACTTC. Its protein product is CASSGTVQETQYF.

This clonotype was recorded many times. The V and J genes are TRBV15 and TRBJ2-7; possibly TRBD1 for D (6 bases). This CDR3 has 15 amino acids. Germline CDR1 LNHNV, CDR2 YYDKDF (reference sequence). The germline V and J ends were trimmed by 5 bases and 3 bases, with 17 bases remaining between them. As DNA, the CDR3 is TGTGCCACCAGCCTCCCGACAGGCATAAACTACGAGCAGTACTTC. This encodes CATSLPTGINYEQYF.

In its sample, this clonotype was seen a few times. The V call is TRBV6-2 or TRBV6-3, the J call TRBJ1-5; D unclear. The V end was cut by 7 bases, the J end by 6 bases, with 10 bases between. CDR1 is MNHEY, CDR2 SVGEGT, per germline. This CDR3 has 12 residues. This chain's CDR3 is CASTLPGQPQHF. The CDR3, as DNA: TGTGCCAGCACCTTACCCGGTCAGCCCCAGCATTTT.

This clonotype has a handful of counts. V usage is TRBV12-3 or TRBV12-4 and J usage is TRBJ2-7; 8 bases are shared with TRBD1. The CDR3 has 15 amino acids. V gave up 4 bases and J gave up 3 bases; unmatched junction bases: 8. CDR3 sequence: CASSSQGAPGYEQYF. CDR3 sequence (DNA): TGTGCCAGCAGTTCCCAGGGGGCGCCCGGCTACGAGCAGTACTTC.

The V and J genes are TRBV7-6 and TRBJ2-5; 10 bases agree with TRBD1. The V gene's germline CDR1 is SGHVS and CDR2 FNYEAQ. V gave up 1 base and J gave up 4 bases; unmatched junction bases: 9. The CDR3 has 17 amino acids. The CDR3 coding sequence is TGTGCCAGCAGCTTAGTTATTGGGACAGGGGCGCCAGAGACCCAGTACTTC. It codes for CASSLVIGTGAPETQYF.

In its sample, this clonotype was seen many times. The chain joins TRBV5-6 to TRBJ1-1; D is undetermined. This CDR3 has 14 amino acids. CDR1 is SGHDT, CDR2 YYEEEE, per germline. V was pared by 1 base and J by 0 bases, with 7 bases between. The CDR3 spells CASSLPGLNTEAFF. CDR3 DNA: TGTGCCAGCAGCTTGCCGGGGTTGAACACTGAAGCTTTCTTT.

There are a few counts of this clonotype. CDR3 DNA sequence: TGCAGCGTTGTTGGGGTTTTCGGTACTGAAGCTTTCTTT. This codes for CSVVGVFGTEAFF. J is TRBJ1-1 and V is TRBV29-1; D not certain. Trimming cost V 4 bases and J 5 bases, with 14 bases left between them. Germline loops: CDR1 SQVTM, CDR2 ANQGSEA. CDR3 length: 13 residues.

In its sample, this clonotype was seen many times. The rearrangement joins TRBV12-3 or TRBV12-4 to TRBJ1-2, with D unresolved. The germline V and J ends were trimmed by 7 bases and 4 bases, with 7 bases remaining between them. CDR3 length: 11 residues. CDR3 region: CASTSSYGYTF. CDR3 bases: TGTGCCAGCACCTCGTCCTATGGCTACACCTTC.

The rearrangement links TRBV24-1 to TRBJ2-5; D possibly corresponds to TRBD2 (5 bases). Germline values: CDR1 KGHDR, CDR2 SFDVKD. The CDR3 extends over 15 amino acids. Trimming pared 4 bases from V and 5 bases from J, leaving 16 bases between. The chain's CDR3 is CATSDPTSDYETQYF. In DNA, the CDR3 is TGTGCCACCAGTGACCCAACTAGTGACTACGAGACCCAGTACTTC.

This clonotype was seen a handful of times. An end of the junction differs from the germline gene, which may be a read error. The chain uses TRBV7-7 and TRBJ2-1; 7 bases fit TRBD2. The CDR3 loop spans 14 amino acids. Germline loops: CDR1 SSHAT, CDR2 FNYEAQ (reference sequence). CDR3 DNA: TGTGCTAGCAGCTTAGCGGGTGAGGGTATGATGCAGTTCTTC. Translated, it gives CASSLAGEGMMQFF.

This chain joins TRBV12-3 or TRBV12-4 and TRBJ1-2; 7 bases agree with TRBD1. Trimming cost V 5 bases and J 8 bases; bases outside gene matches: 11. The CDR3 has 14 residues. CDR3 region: CASSENRGWFGYTF. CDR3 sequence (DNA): TGTGCCAGCAGTGAGAACAGGGGTTGGTTCGGCTACACCTTC.

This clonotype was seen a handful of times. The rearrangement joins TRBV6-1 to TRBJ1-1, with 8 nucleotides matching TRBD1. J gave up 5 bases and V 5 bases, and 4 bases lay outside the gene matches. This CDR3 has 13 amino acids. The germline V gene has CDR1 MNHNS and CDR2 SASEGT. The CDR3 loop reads CASSTGDRTEAFF. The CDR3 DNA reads TGTGCCAGCAGTACAGGGGACAGGACTGAAGCTTTCTTT.

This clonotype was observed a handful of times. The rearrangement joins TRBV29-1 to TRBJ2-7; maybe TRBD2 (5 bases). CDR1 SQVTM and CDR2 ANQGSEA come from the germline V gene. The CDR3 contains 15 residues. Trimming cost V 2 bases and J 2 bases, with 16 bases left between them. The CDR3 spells CSVETLGSGPYEQYF. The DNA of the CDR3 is TGCAGCGTTGAAACTCTGGGGAGCGGTCCCTACGAGCAGTACTTC.

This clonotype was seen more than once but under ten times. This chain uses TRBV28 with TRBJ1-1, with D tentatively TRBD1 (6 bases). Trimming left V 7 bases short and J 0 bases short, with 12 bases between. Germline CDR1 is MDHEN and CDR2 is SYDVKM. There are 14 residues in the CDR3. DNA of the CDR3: TGTGCCAGCACCATTGGGGGCTTGAACACTGAAGCTTTCTTT. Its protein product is CASTIGGLNTEAFF.

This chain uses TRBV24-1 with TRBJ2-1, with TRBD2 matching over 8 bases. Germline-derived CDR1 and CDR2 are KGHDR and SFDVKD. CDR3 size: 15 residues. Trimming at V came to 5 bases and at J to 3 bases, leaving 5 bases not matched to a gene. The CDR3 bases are TGTGCCACCAGTGTAACTAGCGGAGTCTACAATGAGCAGTTCTTC. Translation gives CATSVTSGVYNEQFF.

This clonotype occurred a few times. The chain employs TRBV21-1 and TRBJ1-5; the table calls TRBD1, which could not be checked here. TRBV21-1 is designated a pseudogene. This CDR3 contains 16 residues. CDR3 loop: CASSKAQGARNQPQHF. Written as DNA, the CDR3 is TGTGCCAGCAGCAAAGCCCAGGGGGCCCGGAATCAGCCCCAGCATTTT.

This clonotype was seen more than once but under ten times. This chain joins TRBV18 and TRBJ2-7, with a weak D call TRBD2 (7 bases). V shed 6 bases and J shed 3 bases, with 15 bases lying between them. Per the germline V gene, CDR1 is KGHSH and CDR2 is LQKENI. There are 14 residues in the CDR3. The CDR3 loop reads CASSNWGGLYEQYF. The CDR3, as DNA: TGTGCCAGCTCTAACTGGGGGGGCCTCTACGAGCAGTACTTC. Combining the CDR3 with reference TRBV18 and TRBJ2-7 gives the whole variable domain NAGVMQNPRHLVRRRGQEARLRCSPMKGHSHVYWYRQLPEEGLKFMVYLQKENIIDESGMPKERFSAEFPKEGPSILRIQQVVRGDSAAYFCASSNWGGLYEQYFGPGTRLTVT.

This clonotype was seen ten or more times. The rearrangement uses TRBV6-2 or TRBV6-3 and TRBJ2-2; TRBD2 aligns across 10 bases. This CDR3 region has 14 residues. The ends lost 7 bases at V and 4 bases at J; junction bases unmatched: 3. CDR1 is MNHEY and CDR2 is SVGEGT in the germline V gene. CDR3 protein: CASTLAGGTGELFF. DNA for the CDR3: TGTGCCAGCACCTTAGCGGGAGGCACCGGGGAGCTGTTTTTT.